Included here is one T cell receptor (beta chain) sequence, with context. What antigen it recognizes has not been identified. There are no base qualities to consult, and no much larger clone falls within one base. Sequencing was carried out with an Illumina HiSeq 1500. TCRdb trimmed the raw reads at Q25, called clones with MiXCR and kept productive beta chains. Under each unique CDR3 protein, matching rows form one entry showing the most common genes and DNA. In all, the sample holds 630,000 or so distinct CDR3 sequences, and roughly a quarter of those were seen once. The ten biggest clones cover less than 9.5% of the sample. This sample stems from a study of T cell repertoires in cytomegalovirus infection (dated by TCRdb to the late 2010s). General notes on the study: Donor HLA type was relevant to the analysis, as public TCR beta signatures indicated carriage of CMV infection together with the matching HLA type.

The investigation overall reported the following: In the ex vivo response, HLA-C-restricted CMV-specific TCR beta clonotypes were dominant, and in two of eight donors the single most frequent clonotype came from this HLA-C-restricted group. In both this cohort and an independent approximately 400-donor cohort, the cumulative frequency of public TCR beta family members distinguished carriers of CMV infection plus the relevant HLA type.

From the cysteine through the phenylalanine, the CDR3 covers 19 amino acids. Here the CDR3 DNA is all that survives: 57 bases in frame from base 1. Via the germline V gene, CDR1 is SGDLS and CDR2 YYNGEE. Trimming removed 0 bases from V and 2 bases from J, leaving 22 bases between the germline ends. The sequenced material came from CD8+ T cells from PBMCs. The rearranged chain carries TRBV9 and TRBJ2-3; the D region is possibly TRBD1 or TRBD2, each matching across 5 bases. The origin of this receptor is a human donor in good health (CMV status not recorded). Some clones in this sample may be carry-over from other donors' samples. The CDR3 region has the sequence CASSVDRQIRGGYTDTQYF. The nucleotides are TGTGCCAGCAGCGTAGACCGACAGATCCGGGGCGGATACACAGATACGCAGTATTTT. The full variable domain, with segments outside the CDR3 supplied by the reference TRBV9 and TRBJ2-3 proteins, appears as DSGVTQTPKHLITATGQRVTLRCSPRSGDLSVYWYQQSLDQGLQFLIQYYNGEERAKGNILERFSAQQFPDLHSELNLSSLELGDSALYFCASSVDRQIRGGYTDTQYFGPGTRLTVL.